This paragraph covers one T cell receptor beta chain sequence. What it binds is unknown. The data derive from a study of cytomegalovirus exposure and HLA in healthy donors. Study-wide findings and caveats: Later, an analysis showed that TCR beta chains associated with HLA were more clonally expanded than others that were equally common. Serostatus for CMV was the only available immune exposure information. Trimming of TCR beta V- and J-genes showed a link, identified in a later analysis, to a missense DCLRE1C variant.

Vbeta (60) and Jbeta (13) primers were used in the PCR. Sequencing used immunoSEQ multiplex PCR; TCRdb keeps in-frame clones, though not all of them. This table has some 130,000 clones, about 74% appearing once. The CDR3 is 17 amino acids. In germline, CDR1 is MDHEN, CDR2 SYDVKM. The V end was cut by 7 bases, the J end by 4 bases, with 23 bases between. This chain uses TRBV28 with TRBJ1-5; TRBD1 might be the D (5 bases). The sequenced sample was PBMCs. The sequence derives from a male donor in good health and CMV-seronegative. The CDR3 nucleotides read TGTGCCAGCATGGGGGGGAGGGAGGCGATAAGGAATCAGCCCCAGCATTTT. Its protein is CASMGGREAIRNQPQHF. The whole variable domain, filled in from reference TRBV28 and TRBJ1-5, reads DVKVTQSSRYLVKRTGEKVFLECVQDMDHENMFWYRQDPGLGLRLIYFSYDVKMKEKGDIPEGYSVSREKKERFSLILESASTNQTSMYLCASMGGREAIRNQPQHFGDGTRLSIL.